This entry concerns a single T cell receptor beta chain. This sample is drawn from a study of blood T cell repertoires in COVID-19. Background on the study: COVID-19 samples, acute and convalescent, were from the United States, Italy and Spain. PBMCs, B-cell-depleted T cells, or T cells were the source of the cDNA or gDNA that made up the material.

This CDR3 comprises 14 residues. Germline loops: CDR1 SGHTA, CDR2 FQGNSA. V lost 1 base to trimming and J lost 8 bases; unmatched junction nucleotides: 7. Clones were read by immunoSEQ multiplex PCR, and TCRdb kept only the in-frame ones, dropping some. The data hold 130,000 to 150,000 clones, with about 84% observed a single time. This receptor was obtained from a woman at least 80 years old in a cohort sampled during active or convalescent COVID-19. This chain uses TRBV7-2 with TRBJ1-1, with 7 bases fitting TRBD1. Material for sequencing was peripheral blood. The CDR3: CASSLGTGGLEAFF. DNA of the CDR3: TGTGCCAGCAGCTTAGGGACAGGAGGTCTCGAAGCTTTCTTT.